Shown below are 14 T cell receptor beta chains from a single sample sequenced in a study of tumor-infiltrating lymphocytes in primary liver carcinoma. Each 20-30 mg portion of unsorted bulk tissue served as the source for co-extraction of RNA and DNA. TCR beta cDNA was made from 450 to 600 ng total RNA with a constant-region primer. Three nested multiplex PCR rounds, a slightly modified ARM-PCR, produced the libraries for TCR beta. Rounds one and two of PCR, each of roughly 10 cycles, were primed with TRBV1-TRBV30 forward primers and a C-beta reverse primer. TCRdb processed the multiplex PCR reads anew with MiXCR; each CDR3 protein has one entry. The sample lists around 80,000 distinct CDR3 sequences; about three quarters were seen once. The sequenced sample was tumor-adjacent normal liver tissue. These receptors all stem from a man aged 35-49 years with primary liver carcinoma and hepatitis B virus infection.

This clonotype was seen a few times. The V and J genes are TRBV11-1 and TRBJ2-5, with a possible D match to TRBD2 (5 bases). V gave up 5 bases and J gave up 1 base, with 26 bases separating them. Germline CDR1 is SGHAT and CDR2 is FQDESV (reference sequence). CDR3 length: 19 residues. The CDR3 sequence is CASSPPPEVRKDFQETQYF. CDR3 coding DNA: TGTGCCAGCAGCCCGCCCCCGGAGGTCAGGAAGGACTTCCAAGAGACCCAGTACTTC.

This clonotype is a singleton in its sample. CDR3 loop: CSARNWSYEQYF. The CDR3 nucleotides read TGCAGCGCCCGGAACTGGTCCTACGAGCAGTACTTC. The chain links TRBV29-1 to TRBJ2-7; no definite D call. CDR1 and CDR2 from the germline V gene are SQVTM and ANQGSEA. The V and J ends lost 7 bases and 1 base respectively, with 11 bases between them. CDR3 length: 12 residues.

The chain couples TRBV29-1 to TRBJ2-1; the D is unclear. The ends were cut back, 2 bases at V and 15 bases at J, with 23 bases in the middle. From germline, CDR1 is SQVTM and CDR2 ANQGSEA. The CDR3 contains 14 residues. CDR3 sequence: CSVEWTGQPNERFF. DNA for the CDR3: TGCAGCGTTGAATGGACGGGCCAGCCCAATGAACGGTTCTTC.

A word on this clonotype: The junction does not match germline at one end; this may be a read error. The chain links TRBV6-6 to TRBJ1-1, with D unresolved. This CDR3 region has 12 residues. Germline CDR1 and CDR2: MNHNY and SVGAGI (reference sequence). CDR3 nucleotide sequence: TGTGCCAGAAGTTACGCGGGCACTGAAGCTTTCTTT. The encoded protein is CARSYAGTEAFF.

With respect to this clonotype: The junction departs from germline at one end; a sequencing error may be responsible. The rearrangement uses TRBV11-2 and TRBJ2-1, with 9 bases identical to TRBD2. Germline CDR1 is SGHAT and CDR2 is FQNNGV. CDR3 size: 16 residues. CDR3 DNA sequence: TGTGCCAGTAGGTTAGAGCTCCTAGCGGGAATGAATGAGCAATTCTTT. Its protein is CASRLELLAGMNEQFF.

This clonotype is a singleton in its sample. At one of its ends the junction is not consistent with the germline gene, which may arise from a read error. The CDR3 region has the DNA TGTGCCAGCAACCAAGGGCTTAGCGGCTTTACGTACGATCAGTACTTC. It is translated as CASNQGLSGFTYDQYF. J is TRBJ2-7 and V is TRBV4-2; a possible D gene is TRBD2 (6 bases). CDR3 length: 16 residues. Germline assignment: CDR1 LGHNA and CDR2 YNFKEQ.

For this clonotype: Just one base apart from a much larger clone, this may be a read error. The chain is built from TRBV7-8 and TRBJ1-2; D gene ambiguous. V dropped 0 bases and J dropped 13 bases, with 24 bases sitting between them. The germline V gene has CDR1 SGHVS and CDR2 FQNEAQ. This CDR3 spans 16 amino acids. The CDR3 bases are TGTGCCAGCAGCTTAGCGGGCCGACGGGGAGGCTATAACTGCACCTTC. This gives the protein CASSLAGRRGGYNCTF.

Note on this clonotype: The germline gene is not matched at one end of the junction; a read error may be the cause. The chain couples TRBV6-5 to TRBJ2-7; 8 positions agree with TRBD1. The CDR3 length is 14 residues. Germline loops: CDR1 MNHEY, CDR2 SVGAGI. DNA for the CDR3: TGCGCCAGCAGTCCTGGGACAGGACGCTACGGGCAGTACTTC. Translating it yields CASSPGTGRYGQYF.

Note on this clonotype: This may stem from a read error, because a much larger clone lies one nucleotide away. The chain has TRBV4-3 and TRBJ2-7; TRBD2 might be the D (7 bases). CDR1 LGHNA and CDR2 YSLEER come from the germline V gene. The CDR3 covers 12 residues. CDR3 nucleotides: TGCGCCAGCAGCCAGGGAGGGGGAGAGCAGTGCTTC. Encoded protein: CASSQGGGEQCF.

The CDR3 DNA follows: TGTGCCAGCAGCTTGGCCGCCGATCCAGGTAACTATGGCTACACCTTC. It codes for CASSLAADPGNYGYTF. V is TRBV5-6 and J is TRBJ1-2; D remains ambiguous. Trimming stripped 0 bases from V and 1 base from J, with 13 bases between. Germline-derived CDR1 and CDR2 are SGHDT and YYEEEE. This CDR3 spans 16 amino acids.

Details on this clonotype: This likely comes from a read error, as the CDR3 has no conserved phenylalanine or tryptophan at its end. This chain connects TRBV11-1 to TRBJ1-2; D ambiguous. CDR1 is SGHAT and CDR2 is FQDESV in the germline V gene (reference sequence). The length of the CDR3 is 14 residues. The chain's CDR3 is CANSLARQGGGYTS. The CDR3 coding sequence is TGTGCCAACAGCTTAGCGCGCCAAGGCGGAGGCTACACCTCC.

For this clonotype: The germline gene is not matched at one end of the junction; a read error may be the cause. This chain links TRBV9 with TRBJ2-7; D remains ambiguous. The germline V gene has CDR1 SGDLS and CDR2 YYNGEE. This CDR3 is built from 15 residues. CDR3 region: CVSSVVASPSYEQYF. As DNA, the CDR3 is TGTGTCAGCAGCGTAGTTGCCTCCCCCTCCTACGAGCAGTACTTC.

This clonotype has only one observation. An end of the junction does not agree with germline; a read error may underlie this. V and J are TRBV11-2 and TRBJ2-5; a possible D gene is TRBD1 (6 bases). Germline CDR1 is SGHAT and CDR2 is FQNNGV. This CDR3 region has 16 residues. The CDR3 bases are TGTGCCAGCAGCCCCACCGGGACAAGGGGCCTAGAGAGTCAGTATTTC. As protein: CASSPTGTRGLESQYF.

Points on this clonotype: Because it lacks the conserved phenylalanine or tryptophan at the end, this CDR3 is likely a read error. V usage is TRBV11-2 and J usage is TRBJ2-1, with D hard to call. CDR3 size: 15 residues. Germline CDR1 reads SGHAT; CDR2 reads FQNNGV. V lost 5 bases and J 6 bases, leaving 17 bases between the germline ends. The CDR3 loop is CASSIAAGDVNEQFY. The CDR3 DNA sequence: TGTGCCAGCAGCATAGCTGCAGGAGATGTCAATGAGCAGTTCTAC.